This T cell receptor (beta chain) was captured by sequencing in a study of control samples from healthy donors and cancer patients. Assay: immunoSEQ multiplex PCR; the TCRdb copy retains only in-frame clones and omits some. This table has a few hundred thousand clones, 90% appearing once. Trimming left V 2 bases short and J 0 bases short, with 18 bases between. Germline lookup yields CDR1 LGHNA and CDR2 YNFKEQ. The CDR3 has 18 residues. The source is a middle-aged man with head and neck cancer. V and J are TRBV4-2 and TRBJ2-3; D tentatively fits TRBD1 or TRBD2 (5 bases each). Sequenced input: PBMCs. As DNA, the CDR3 is TGTGCCAGCAGCCAAAGTGGGGGACGGGACCCTAGCACAGATACGCAGTATTTT. Its protein product is CASSQSGGRDPSTDTQYF.